These 10 T cell receptor beta chains came from one sample sequenced in a study of blood T cell repertoires in COVID-19. Profiling relied on immunoSEQ multiplex PCR, and the TCRdb table lists in-frame clones only, not all of them. The sample has hundreds of thousands of clones, about 91% seen once. Sequencing was performed on PBMCs or T cells enriched from blood (not recorded which). Every receptor here comes from a woman in her thirties or forties with acute COVID-19.

The rearrangement links TRBV7-9 to TRBJ1-2; D might be TRBD1 (6 bases). The CDR3 sequence is 15 residues long. V gave up 2 bases and J gave up 7 bases, with 17 bases separating them. Per germline, CDR1 SEHNR and CDR2 FQNEAQ (reference sequence). CDR3 nucleotide sequence: TGTGCCAGCAGCTTACCCGACAGGAGCGGGGTTGGCTACACCTTC. Residues: CASSLPDRSGVGYTF.

V usage is TRBV27 and J usage is TRBJ2-1, with 8 bases matching TRBD2. J was trimmed by 10 bases and V by 3 bases; bases with no gene match: 5. The V gene's germline CDR1 is MNHEY and CDR2 SMNVEV (reference sequence). This CDR3 is 13 amino acids long. The CDR3 nucleotides are TGTGCCAGCAGTTTGGGACTAGTCAGGGAGCAGTTCTTC. Residues: CASSLGLVREQFF.

The chain has TRBV5-4 and TRBJ2-2, with TRBD1 matching over 8 bases. V was pared by 4 bases and J by 5 bases, with 13 bases of the junction left unmatched. The CDR3 extends over 17 amino acids. Germline V lookup: CDR1 SGHNT, CDR2 YYREEE (reference sequence). The CDR3 region is CASSPVPGQGGTGELFF. The DNA for the CDR3 is TGTGCCAGCAGCCCAGTCCCCGGACAGGGCGGAACCGGGGAGCTGTTTTTT.

J is TRBJ1-1 and V is TRBV12-3 or TRBV12-4; maybe TRBD1 (5 bases). V was trimmed by 6 bases and J by 3 bases, leaving 8 bases between them. There are 12 residues in the CDR3. The chain's CDR3 is CASSRGDTEAFF. The CDR3 nucleotides read TGTGCCAGCAGCCGGGGGGACACTGAAGCTTTCTTT.

The gene calls are TRBV4-3 and TRBJ1-2; 11 bases map to TRBD1. CDR1 LGHNA and CDR2 YSLEER come from the germline V gene. Unmatched junction bases numbered 12, after V lost 0 bases and J lost 6 bases. CDR3 length: 18 amino acids. This CDR3 reads CASSQDMDRGHSFHGYTF. CDR3 DNA sequence: TGCGCCAGCAGCCAAGATATGGACAGGGGGCATTCCTTCCATGGCTACACCTTC.

This clone was seen only once. The V call is TRBV7-2, the J call TRBJ2-3; maybe TRBD2 (6 bases). The CDR3 has 13 amino acids. Germline CDR1 is SGHTA and CDR2 is FQGNSA. The germline V and J ends were trimmed by 3 bases and 6 bases, with 10 bases remaining between them. The CDR3 is CASSFLGGDTQYF. The CDR3 bases are TGTGCCAGCAGCTTTTTAGGAGGGGATACGCAGTATTTT.

This clone was counted a single time. V is TRBV7-8 and J is TRBJ1-4; 7 bases align to TRBD1. The V gene end was trimmed by 5 bases and the J gene end by 1 base; junction bases not matched to a gene: 1. The CDR3 loop spans 14 amino acids. Germline V gene lookup returns CDR1 SGHVS and CDR2 FQNEAQ. CDR3 sequence (DNA): TGTGCCAGCAGCGACAGGGAAACTAATGAAAAACTGTTTTTT. As protein: CASSDRETNEKLFF.

The chain uses TRBV4-1 and TRBJ2-3; 8 positions agree with TRBD2. V shed 1 base and J 5 bases; nucleotides not matched to a gene: 8. Germline CDR1 reads MGHRA; CDR2 reads YSYEKL. This CDR3 region has 16 residues. The CDR3 DNA reads TGCGCCAGCAGCCAAGTGGGGCGGGAGGCAGGAGATACGCAGTATTTT. This encodes CASSQVGREAGDTQYF.

V is TRBV5-1 and J is TRBJ2-2; 8 nucleotides align to TRBD1. Germline-derived CDR1 and CDR2 are SGHRS and YFSETQ. V lost 1 base to trimming and J lost 1 base; unmatched junction nucleotides: 9. The CDR3 runs 18 residues. This CDR3 is CASSLSRDRPQNTGELFF. The CDR3 DNA sequence: TGCGCCAGCAGCTTGAGTAGGGACAGGCCACAGAACACCGGGGAGCTGTTTTTT.

V usage is TRBV9 and J usage is TRBJ2-1, with 8 bases identical to TRBD2. This CDR3 has 13 amino acids. Per the germline V gene, CDR1 is SGDLS and CDR2 is YYNGEE. V shed 0 bases, J shed 14 bases, and the junction held 7 bases outside the gene matches. The CDR3: CASSVEGSGKKFF. The CDR3 DNA is TGTGCCAGCAGCGTAGAAGGTAGCGGGAAAAAGTTCTTC. Drawing the rest from reference TRBV9 and TRBJ2-1, the complete variable domain is DSGVTQTPKHLITATGQRVTLRCSPRSGDLSVYWYQQSLDQGLQFLIQYYNGEERAKGNILERFSAQQFPDLHSELNLSSLELGDSALYFCASSVEGSGKKFFGPGTRLTVL.